This record looks at one T cell receptor (beta chain) sequence and its context. This clonotype was recorded at least ten times. Its antigen is unknown. No quality values exist for individual bases; no much larger clone is one base distant. Every donor was a healthy Caucasian. Three pairs of female monozygotic twins, all aged about 18 to 30 years, were included in the twin cohort. Peripheral blood mononuclear cells were used as the source from which RNA for TCR libraries was isolated. The data stem from a study of identical twins (dated by TCRdb to about 2016). With respect to the entire study: To test whether fetal clonotypes persist, this study deep-sequenced TCR alpha and beta repertoires from monozygotic twins, from unrelated adults of various ages, and from cord blood. To rule out contamination, replicate twin experiments were performed at different times with different library preparation protocols. The investigation overall reported the following: Fewer insertions were carried by abundant cord blood beta clonotypes; a weaker similar trend was observed in young adult naive repertoires, while no such trend was observed in memory repertoires. Out-of-frame TCR alpha sharing in monozygotic twins was systematically underestimated by recombination models, whereas sharing between unrelated individuals was in agreement with the recombination models. Conclusions relied on cross-sectional statistical analysis, since the same donors could not be followed over many years. Out-of-frame TCR alpha sequences shared between twins showed an excess of low generation-probability sequences compared with coincidental sharing between unrelated individuals. A weaker excess of twin sharing was found in beta out-of-frame sequences because the signal-to-noise ratio was lowered by fewer shared sequences. Invariant T cells such as MAIT and iNKT could partly confound zero-insertion analyses, although diverse VJ usage argued against such confounding for most clonotypes.

Compared with germline, V lacks 4 bases and J lacks 6 bases; bases without a gene match: 11. Sequences LNHNV (CDR1) and YYDKDF (CDR2) are obtained from the germline V gene (reference sequence). From cysteine to phenylalanine, the CDR3 is 15 amino acids long. The sequence is cut down to CDR3 DNA, 45 bases in frame from base 1. Library creation used 5' RACE. Instrument used: Illumina HiSeq 2000. A universal primer binding site was introduced by template switching, and a unique molecular identifier was present in the final cDNA, enabling accurate counting of TCR cDNA molecules. Specific primers in the conserved constant-segment region were used to synthesize first-strand cDNA for TCR alpha and beta chains. Each cDNA library was double barcoded, with a SMART-Mk sample barcode plus Illumina barcodes, to control for contamination. Two successive PCR steps introduced TruSeq adapter sequences along with Illumina sample barcodes. The Illumina HiSeq platform was used with custom primers to sequence TCR alpha and beta cDNA libraries. Per the original workflow: MiGEC was used to process raw reads and extract unique molecular identifiers, and MiXCR was used to find CDR3 positions. For each individual, recombination models were inferred using an EM algorithm with the repgenHMM and IGoR tools. Shared clonotypes were analyzed with the tcR package in R, and sharing was normalized by the product of cloneset sizes. To study raw recombination free of thymic and clonal selection effects, out-of-frame nonproductive sequences were analyzed. Clones were called with MiXCR by TCRdb after fastp trimmed the public reads at Q25, and only in-frame beta chains were retained. Rows matching on CDR3 protein sequence are summarized as one entry with the most common DNA and genes. TCRdb's processing, not the authors' own work, is the source of the V and J calls. For this sample there are a few hundred thousand distinct CDR3 sequences; approximately 10% appear just once. The ten largest clonotypes hold approximately 3.2% of the sample.

In addition, the sample was reused for a study of yellow fever vaccine responses in identical twins. The other study reports the following: The T cell response to vaccination in identical twins was reported by the authors to appear partly convergent and partly personalized. In identical twins, the study followed T cell clones that responded to the vaccine with precision.

The sequence links TRBV15 to TRBJ2-7, with TRBD1 identical over 8 junction bases. This sequence was found in a woman between 18 and 30 years old in good health. The specimen sequenced was PBMCs. The CDR3 in this case is CATSIDQGALSEQYF. The base sequence is TGTGCCACCAGCATAGACCAGGGGGCCCTAAGCGAGCAGTACTTC.